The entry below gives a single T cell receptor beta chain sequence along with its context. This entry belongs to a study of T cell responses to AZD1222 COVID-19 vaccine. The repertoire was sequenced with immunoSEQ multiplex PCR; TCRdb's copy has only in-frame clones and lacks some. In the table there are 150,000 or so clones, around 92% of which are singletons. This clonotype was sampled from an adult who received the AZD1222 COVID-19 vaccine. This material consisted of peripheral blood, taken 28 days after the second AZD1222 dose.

In DNA form, the CDR3 reads TGTGCCAGCAGCCAAACAGGGCCGAACACTGAAGCTTTCTTT. Protein product: CASSQTGPNTEAFF. The chain links TRBV3-1 (or the pseudogene TRBV3-2) to TRBJ1-1; D might be TRBD1 (6 bases). The V end was cut by 2 bases, the J end by 1 base, with 8 bases between. The V gene's germline CDR1 is LGHDT and CDR2 YNNKEL (reference sequence). The CDR3 consists of 14 residues.